The clone carrying this T cell receptor (beta chain) was counted at least ten times. TCR beta CDR3 region amplification was performed from RNA transcripts. During a first-round RT-PCR of the TCR CDR3, the HTBI primer set was used. One entry per CDR3 protein results from TCRdb running MiXCR on the multiplex PCR reads. The sample carries roughly 740,000 distinct CDR3 sequences, around 17% recorded once. These data are taken from a study of T cells in Graves' hyperthyroidism and ophthalmopathy. In germline, CDR1 is MNHNS, CDR2 SASEGT. With 4 bases removed from V and 1 base from J, the gap between germline ends came to 17 bases. CDR3 size: 16 residues.

This TCR was recovered from a man in his late teens or twenties with Graves' hyperthyroidism. The chain is built from TRBV6-1 and TRBJ2-7, with a weak D call TRBD2 (6 bases). The sample consisted of blood. CDR3 sequence reads: CASSVLGGTGSYEQYF. CDR3 bases: TGTGCCAGCAGTGTTCTTGGCGGGACGGGTTCCTACGAGCAGTACTTC.